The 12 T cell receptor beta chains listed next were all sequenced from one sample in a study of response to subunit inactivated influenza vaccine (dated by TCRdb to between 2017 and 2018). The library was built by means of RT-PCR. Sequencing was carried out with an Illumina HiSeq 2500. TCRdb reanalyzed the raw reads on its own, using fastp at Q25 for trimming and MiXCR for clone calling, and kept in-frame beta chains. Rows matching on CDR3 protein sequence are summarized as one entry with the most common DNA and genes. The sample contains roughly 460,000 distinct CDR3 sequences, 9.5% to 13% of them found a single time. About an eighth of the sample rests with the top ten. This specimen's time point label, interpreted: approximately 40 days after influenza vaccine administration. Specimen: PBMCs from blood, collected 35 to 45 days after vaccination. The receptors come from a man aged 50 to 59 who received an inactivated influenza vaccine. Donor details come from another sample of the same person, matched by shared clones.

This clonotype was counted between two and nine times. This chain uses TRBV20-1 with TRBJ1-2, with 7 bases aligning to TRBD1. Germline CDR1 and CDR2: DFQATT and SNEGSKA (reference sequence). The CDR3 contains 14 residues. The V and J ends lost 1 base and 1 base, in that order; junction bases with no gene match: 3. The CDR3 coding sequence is TGCAGTGCTAGAGGACAGGGAGGTAACTATGGCTACACCTTC. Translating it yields CSARGQGGNYGYTF.

In DNA form, the CDR3 reads TGTGCCAGCAGGTCCGGAGGGACGAGGGTGGATTCACCCCTCCACTTT. Translated, it gives CASRSGGTRVDSPLHF. The V and J genes are TRBV6-1 and TRBJ1-6, with a weak D call TRBD1 (5 bases). Between the trimmed V and J ends, which lost 6 bases and 8 bases, there was a span of 20 bases. Germline loops: CDR1 MNHNS, CDR2 SASEGT. There are 16 residues in the CDR3.

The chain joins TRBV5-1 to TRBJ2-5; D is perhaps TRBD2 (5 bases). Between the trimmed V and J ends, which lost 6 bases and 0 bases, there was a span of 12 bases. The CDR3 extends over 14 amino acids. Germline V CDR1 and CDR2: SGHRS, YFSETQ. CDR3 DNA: TGCGCCAGCACCGACCGGGGAAACCAAGAGACCCAGTACTTC. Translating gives CASTDRGNQETQYF. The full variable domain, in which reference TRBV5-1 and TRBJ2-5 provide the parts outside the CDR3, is KAGVTQTPRYLIKTRGQQVTLSCSPISGHRSVSWYQQTPGQGLQFLFEYFSETQRNKGNFPGRFSGRQFSNSRSEMNVSTLELGDSALYLCASTDRGNQETQYFGPGTRLLVL.

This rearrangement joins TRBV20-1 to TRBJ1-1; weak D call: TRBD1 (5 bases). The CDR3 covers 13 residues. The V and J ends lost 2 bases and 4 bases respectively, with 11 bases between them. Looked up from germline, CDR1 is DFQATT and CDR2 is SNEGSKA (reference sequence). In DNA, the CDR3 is TGCAGTGCTAGAAGCCCCGACAGCACTGAAGCTTTCTTT. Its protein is CSARSPDSTEAFF.

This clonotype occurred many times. The CDR3 protein is CASSQASGGYEQYF. The CDR3, as DNA: TGTGCCAGCAGCCAAGCTTCGGGGGGCTACGAGCAGTACTTC. This chain links TRBV3-1 with TRBJ2-7; 7 positions agree with TRBD2. CDR1 LGHDT and CDR2 YNNKEL come from the germline V gene (reference sequence). J lost 3 bases, V lost 1 base, and 3 bases had no gene match. The CDR3 sequence is 14 residues long.

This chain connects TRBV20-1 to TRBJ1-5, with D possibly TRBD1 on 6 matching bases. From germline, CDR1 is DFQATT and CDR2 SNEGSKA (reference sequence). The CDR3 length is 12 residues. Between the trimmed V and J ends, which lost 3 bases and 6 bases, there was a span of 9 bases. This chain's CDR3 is CSASQGSQPQHF. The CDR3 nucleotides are TGCAGTGCTAGCCAGGGGTCTCAGCCCCAGCATTTT.

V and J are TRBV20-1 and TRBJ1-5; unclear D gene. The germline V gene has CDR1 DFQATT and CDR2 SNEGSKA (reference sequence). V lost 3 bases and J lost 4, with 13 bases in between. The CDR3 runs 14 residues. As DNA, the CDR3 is TGCAGTGCTAGGGAATTGGCCAATAATCAGCCCCAGCATTTT. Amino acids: CSARELANNQPQHF.

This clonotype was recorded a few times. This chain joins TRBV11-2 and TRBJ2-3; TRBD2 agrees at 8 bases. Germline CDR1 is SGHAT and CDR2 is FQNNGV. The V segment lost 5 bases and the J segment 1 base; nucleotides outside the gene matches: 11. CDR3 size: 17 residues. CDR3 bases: TGTGCCAGCAGCCCCGGACTAGCCCGCCTCCGCACAGATACGCAGTATTTT. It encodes CASSPGLARLRTDTQYF.

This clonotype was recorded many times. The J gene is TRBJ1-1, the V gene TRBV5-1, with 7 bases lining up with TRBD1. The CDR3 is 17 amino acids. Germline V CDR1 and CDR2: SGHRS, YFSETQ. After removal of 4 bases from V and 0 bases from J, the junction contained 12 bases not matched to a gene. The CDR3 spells CASSRRTGPTLNTEAFF. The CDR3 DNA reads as TGCGCCAGCAGCAGGAGGACAGGCCCCACTCTGAACACTGAAGCTTTCTTT.

The CDR3 spells CASRPGTGGPFEQYF. CDR3 DNA: TGTGCCAGCAGACCCGGGACCGGAGGGCCTTTCGAGCAGTACTTC. The gene calls are TRBV7-2 and TRBJ2-7; the D gene is possibly TRBD2 (6 bases). Between the trimmed V and J ends, which lost 6 bases and 6 bases, there was a span of 21 bases. The CDR3 has 15 amino acids. Germline CDR1 and CDR2: SGHTA and FQGNSA.

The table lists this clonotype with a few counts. In nucleotides, the CDR3 is TGCAGTGCTAGAATTTATAGCTCCTACGAGCAGTACTTC. Translated, it gives CSARIYSSYEQYF. The chain combines TRBV20-1 with TRBJ2-7; the D is unclear. This CDR3 is built from 13 residues. Germline assignment: CDR1 DFQATT and CDR2 SNEGSKA (reference sequence). With 2 bases removed from V and 0 bases from J, the gap between germline ends came to 8 bases.

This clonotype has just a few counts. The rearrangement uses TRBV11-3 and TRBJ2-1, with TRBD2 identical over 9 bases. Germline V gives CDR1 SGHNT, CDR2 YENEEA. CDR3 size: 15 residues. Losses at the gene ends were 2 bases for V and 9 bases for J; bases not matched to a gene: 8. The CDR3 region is CASSLRGGVLTEQFF. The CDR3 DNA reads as TGTGCCAGCAGCTTACGCGGGGGGGTCCTCACTGAGCAGTTCTTC.